The 32 T cell receptor beta chains listed next were all sequenced from one sample in a study of T-cell reconstitution after alpha-beta-depleted transplantation in children. Preparing the TCRbeta library involved the use of unique molecular identifiers. TCRdb recomputed calls from the PCR reads with MiXCR, one row per CDR3 protein. The table includes around 700,000 distinct CDR3 sequences, over 10% detected once. This sample comprised PBMCs, obtained before TCRalphabeta/CD19-depleted stem cell transplant. Receptor source: a girl aged 2-10 years with congenital amegakaryocytic thrombocytopenia, due to receive a stem cell transplant.

About this clonotype: A much larger clone is a single base away; this may be a read error. V is TRBV14 and J is TRBJ2-1; D not certain. The CDR3 runs 16 residues. CDR1 SGHDN and CDR2 FVKESK come from the germline V gene. In nucleotides, the CDR3 is TGTCCCAGCAGCCAAGATCTTAGTATCTCCTACAATGAGCAGTTCTTC. It translates to CPSSQDLSISYNEQFF.

This clonotype was recorded at least ten times. V usage is TRBV5-1 and J usage is TRBJ1-1; tentative D call: TRBD1 (6 bases). The CDR3 totals 14 residues. The germline gives CDR1 SGHRS, CDR2 YFSETQ. Trimming took off 1 base at V and 0 bases at J, with 7 bases between the two ends. This CDR3 is CASSLPGVNTEAFF. In nucleotides, the CDR3 is TGCGCCAGCAGCTTGCCAGGGGTGAACACTGAAGCTTTCTTT.

This clonotype was detected ten times or more. This rearrangement joins TRBV5-1 to TRBJ2-3; D tentatively fits TRBD1 or TRBD2 (5 bases each). CDR1 is SGHRS, CDR2 YFSETQ, per germline. The CDR3 spans 14 residues. Trimming stripped 4 bases from V and 2 bases from J, with 11 bases between. CDR3 coding DNA: TGCGCCAGCAGCCCCGAGGGGATCACAGATACGCAGTATTTT. Its translation: CASSPEGITDTQYF.

This clonotype occurred a few times. V gene TRBV14 combines with J gene TRBJ2-1; D gene unclear. The ends were cut back, 0 bases at V and 4 bases at J, with 10 bases in the middle. Germline assignment: CDR1 SGHDN and CDR2 FVKESK. The CDR3 sequence is 15 residues long. The CDR3 region has the DNA TGTGCCAGCAGCCAAGAACTGGTCGTTTACAATGAGCAGTTCTTC. It encodes CASSQELVVYNEQFF. Looking up the rest from reference TRBV14 and TRBJ2-1 gives the full variable domain: EAGVTQFPSHSVIEKGQTVTLRCDPISGHDNLYWYRRVMGKEIKFLLHFVKESKQDESGMPNNRFLAERTGGTYSTLKVQPAELEDSGVYFCASSQELVVYNEQFFGPGTRLTVL.

This clonotype was recorded only once. V is TRBV30 and J is TRBJ2-3; no clear D. The CDR3 is made up of 15 amino acids. V lost 1 base to trimming and J lost 8 bases, with 19 bases between them. Germline CDR1 is GTSNPN and CDR2 is SVGIG (reference sequence). CDR3 bases: TGTGCCTGGAGTGCGGTGGGGTTGGGCCTGGGTACGCAGTATTTT. This sequence encodes CAWSAVGLGLGTQYF.

This clonotype occurred many times. The CDR3 loop reads CASSPMNPRAEQFF. The CDR3 DNA reads as TGCGCCAGCAGCCCGATGAATCCCCGGGCTGAGCAGTTCTTC. This rearrangement joins TRBV5-1 to TRBJ2-1; D unresolved. Germline loops: CDR1 SGHRS, CDR2 YFSETQ. Trimming stripped 4 bases from V and 9 bases from J, with 17 bases between. There are 14 residues in the CDR3.

The chain combines TRBV28 with TRBJ2-3; 11 bases are a match to TRBD2. Germline assignment: CDR1 MDHEN and CDR2 SYDVKM. V gave up 2 bases and J gave up 2 bases; unmatched junction bases: 12. This CDR3 spans 19 amino acids. CDR3 in amino acids: CASSLVSGRAETDTDTQYF. CDR3 sequence (DNA): TGTGCCAGCAGTTTAGTTAGCGGGAGGGCCGAGACCGACACAGATACGCAGTATTTT.

At least ten counts were recorded for this clonotype. The CDR3 sequence: CASSLVSKGRPQHF. CDR3 DNA sequence: TGTGCCAGCAGCTTAGTTAGTAAGGGAAGGCCCCAGCATTTT. The chain uses TRBV7-8 and TRBJ1-5; D is ambiguous. The CDR3 has 14 residues. V lost 1 base to trimming and J lost 9 bases, with 13 bases between them. Germline values: CDR1 SGHVS, CDR2 FQNEAQ.

This clonotype showed up many times. The chain has TRBV6-5 and TRBJ1-5; a weak D match, TRBD1 (6 bases). Trimming left V 2 bases short and J 4 bases short, with 9 bases between. The CDR3 has 14 residues. Per germline, CDR1 MNHEY and CDR2 SVGAGI. CDR3 nucleotide sequence: TGTGCCAGCAGTTACCCCGGACAGAATCAGCCCCAGCATTTT. Encoded protein: CASSYPGQNQPQHF.

This clonotype was recorded a few times. V is TRBV12-3 or TRBV12-4 and J is TRBJ1-4, with TRBD1 identical over 7 bases. The CDR3 is 15 residues long. V gave up 3 bases and J gave up 4 bases; unmatched junction bases: 5. The CDR3: CASSFGQGGNEKLFF. DNA for the CDR3: TGTGCCAGCAGTTTCGGCCAGGGGGGTAATGAAAAACTGTTTTTT.

This clonotype has a count of ten or more. J is TRBJ1-1 and V is TRBV4-2; D is undetermined. Germline CDR1 and CDR2: LGHNA and YNFKEQ. This CDR3 contains 16 residues. V shed 0 bases and J shed 1 base, with 12 bases lying between them. The CDR3 nucleotides read TGTGCCAGCAGCCAAGAACGCACAGACCAGAACACTGAAGCTTTCTTT. This encodes CASSQERTDQNTEAFF.

This clonotype was seen repeatedly, ten times or more. The chain links TRBV27 to TRBJ1-1, with TRBD1 identical over 8 bases. Trimming at V came to 5 bases and at J to 4 bases, leaving 6 bases not matched to a gene. The CDR3 length is 14 residues. Germline V gives CDR1 MNHEY, CDR2 SMNVEV (reference sequence). CDR3 loop: CASSLSRGLTEAFF. The CDR3, as DNA: TGTGCCAGCAGTCTCTCCAGGGGGCTCACTGAAGCTTTCTTT.

This clonotype occurred a few times. The chain couples TRBV10-3 to TRBJ1-5, with TRBD1 matching 10 bases. V lost 6 bases to trimming and J lost 4 bases; unmatched junction nucleotides: 0. The CDR3 length is 13 residues. The germline V gene has CDR1 ENHRY and CDR2 SYGVKD. The CDR3 region is CAIRDRGNQPQHF. The CDR3 bases are TGTGCCATCAGGGACAGGGGGAATCAGCCCCAGCATTTT.

This clonotype has only a few counts. The genes are TRBV15 and TRBJ1-1; unclear D gene. The CDR3 is made up of 16 amino acids. From germline, CDR1 is LNHNV and CDR2 YYDKDF (reference sequence). Trimming took 0 bases from V and 4 from J, leaving 15 bases between them. The CDR3 loop is CATSRDPPEGGTEAFF. For the CDR3, the DNA is TGTGCCACCAGCAGAGATCCCCCGGAAGGCGGCACTGAAGCTTTCTTT. The whole variable domain, remainder taken from reference TRBV15 and TRBJ1-1, is DAMVIQNPRYQVTQFGKPVTLSCSQTLNHNVMYWYQQKSSQAPKLLFHYYDKDFNNEADTPDNFQSRRPNTSFCFLDIRSPGLGDTAMYLCATSRDPPEGGTEAFFGQGTRLTVV.

The table lists this clonotype with many counts. The chain joins TRBV7-6 to TRBJ1-1; D is uncertain. Between the trimmed V and J ends, which lost 5 bases and 0 bases, there was a span of 13 bases. CDR3 size: 15 residues. Germline CDR1 and CDR2: SGHVS and FNYEAQ. The CDR3, as DNA: TGTGCCAGCAGCCCCCAACCGACGATGAACACTGAAGCTTTCTTT. This translates into CASSPQPTMNTEAFF.

This clonotype was observed many times. The chain has TRBV6-5 and TRBJ2-4; 7 positions agree with TRBD2. After removal of 2 bases from V and 2 bases from J, the junction contained 6 bases not matched to a gene. CDR3 size: 16 residues. Per germline, CDR1 MNHEY and CDR2 SVGAGI. CDR3 DNA sequence: TGTGCCAGCAGTTACGGCGGGAGCTCGTCCAAAAACATTCAGTACTTC. Amino acids: CASSYGGSSSKNIQYF.

The J gene is TRBJ2-1, the V gene TRBV30, with D possibly being TRBD2 (5 bases). Looked up from germline, CDR1 is GTSNPN and CDR2 is SVGIG (reference sequence). V was cut by 5 bases and J by 2 bases, with 16 bases left in between. CDR3 size: 15 residues. Written as DNA, the CDR3 is TGTGCCTGGGGTTCCGGACGGGGTACCTACAATGAGCAGTTCTTC. Its protein is CAWGSGRGTYNEQFF.

Only a few counts were recorded for this clonotype. The J gene is TRBJ1-6, the V gene TRBV7-9; D possibly corresponds to TRBD1 (5 bases). V was cut by 1 base and J by 7 bases, with 11 bases left in between. This CDR3 region has 15 residues. Germline CDR1 reads SEHNR; CDR2 reads FQNEAQ (reference sequence). CDR3 in DNA: TGTGCCAGCAGCTTAGTCGGGACTCTAAATTCACCCCTCCACTTT. This sequence encodes CASSLVGTLNSPLHF.

This clonotype was detected many times. The V gene is TRBV5-1, the J gene TRBJ1-2; tentative D call: TRBD1 (5 bases). CDR3 length: 14 residues. V was cut by 4 bases and J by 8 bases, with 18 bases left in between. Germline lookup yields CDR1 SGHRS and CDR2 YFSETQ. The CDR3 protein is CASSLSWGVDGYTF. Written as DNA, the CDR3 is TGCGCCAGCAGCCTTTCTTGGGGGGTCGACGGCTACACCTTC.

This clonotype was picked up many times. The V call is TRBV12-3 or TRBV12-4, the J call TRBJ2-1; unclear D gene. V lost 5 bases and J lost 0, with 14 bases in between. There are 16 residues in the CDR3. The CDR3 sequence is CASSDFRLSSYNEQFF. CDR3 nucleotide sequence: TGTGCCAGCAGTGATTTCAGGCTCAGCTCCTACAATGAGCAGTTCTTC.

Many counts were recorded for this clonotype. The V and J genes are TRBV20-1 and TRBJ2-7; TRBD2 agrees at 8 bases. This CDR3 spans 15 amino acids. V gave up 3 bases and J gave up 0 bases; unmatched junction bases: 7. Germline CDR1 is DFQATT and CDR2 is SNEGSKA (reference sequence). CDR3 nucleotides: TGCAGTGCTAGTAATTTAGGGACTAGCTCCTACGAGCAGTACTTC. The encoded protein is CSASNLGTSSYEQYF.

This clonotype was counted between two and nine times. This chain connects TRBV5-1 to TRBJ2-3, with a weak D call TRBD2 (5 bases). Germline lookup yields CDR1 SGHRS and CDR2 YFSETQ. Trimming shortened V by 0 bases and J by 3 bases, and 11 bases separated the two germline ends. The CDR3 has 15 amino acids. The chain's CDR3 is CASSLGLRVTDTQYF. The CDR3 nucleotides are TGCGCCAGCAGCTTGGGACTGCGGGTGACAGATACGCAGTATTTT.

This clonotype was observed a handful of times. This sequence joins TRBV10-3 and TRBJ2-7; 8 bases match TRBD2. The CDR3 covers 14 residues. CDR1 and CDR2 from the germline V gene are ENHRY and SYGVKD. The V segment lost 3 bases and the J segment 2 bases; nucleotides outside the gene matches: 3. CDR3 in amino acids: CAISDGGRTYEQYF. Written as DNA, the CDR3 is TGTGCCATCAGTGACGGCGGGAGGACCTACGAGCAGTACTTC.

The chain is built from TRBV5-1 and TRBJ2-1; D perhaps matches TRBD2 (5 bases). V lost 4 bases, J lost 8 bases, and 22 bases lay in between. This CDR3 is built from 16 residues. Per the germline V gene, CDR1 is SGHRS and CDR2 is YFSETQ. CDR3 DNA sequence: TGCGCCAGCAGCCCGGGATCTGTCGGGTGGGCCCATGAGCAGTTCTTC. It yields the protein CASSPGSVGWAHEQFF.

This clonotype turned up a few times. The chain has TRBV7-7 and TRBJ1-2, with D hard to call. The CDR3 runs 11 residues. Trimming shortened V by 5 bases and J by 8 bases, and 9 bases separated the two germline ends. CDR1 is SSHAT and CDR2 is FNYEAQ in the germline V gene (reference sequence). The CDR3 region is CASSAVVGYTF. In DNA form, the CDR3 reads TGTGCCAGCAGCGCCGTGGTGGGCTACACCTTC.

The sample holds many counts of this clonotype. This chain joins TRBV5-1 and TRBJ1-1; D remains unclear. Germline V gene lookup returns CDR1 SGHRS and CDR2 YFSETQ. The length of the CDR3 is 12 residues. V gave up 0 bases and J gave up 12 bases, with 12 bases separating them. CDR3 nucleotides: TGCGCCAGCAGCTTGGGCAGCCATCGGTCTTTCTTT. It codes for CASSLGSHRSFF.

This clonotype was picked up a small number of times. V usage is TRBV29-1 and J usage is TRBJ2-5; TRBD2 matches at 11 bases. This CDR3 has 14 residues. Germline V CDR1 and CDR2: SQVTM, ANQGSEA. The V and J ends lost 7 bases and 1 base, in that order; junction bases with no gene match: 5. CDR3 region: CSAAGTSGQETQYF. In nucleotides, the CDR3 is TGCAGCGCCGCCGGGACTAGCGGCCAAGAGACCCAGTACTTC.

J is TRBJ2-5 and V is TRBV20-1; tentatively, D is TRBD1 (6 bases). The V end lost 1 base, the J end lost 3 bases, and 12 bases lay between the germline ends. CDR1 and CDR2 from the germline V gene are DFQATT and SNEGSKA (reference sequence). The CDR3 is 14 amino acids. CDR3 sequence reads: CSARGWTVKETQYF. CDR3 coding DNA: TGCAGTGCTAGAGGATGGACAGTAAAAGAGACCCAGTACTTC.

In this sample, this clonotype turned up many times. The chain uses TRBV14 and TRBJ2-7, with D possibly being TRBD1 or TRBD2 (5 bases each). Trimming took 4 bases from V and 7 from J, leaving 17 bases between them. The CDR3 covers 14 residues. Germline loops: CDR1 SGHDN, CDR2 FVKESK. CDR3 nucleotide sequence: TGTGCCAGCAGCCCCGGGACGGGCGCGGCGGAGCAGTACTTC. Encoded protein: CASSPGTGAAEQYF.

This clonotype was recorded many times. The CDR3, as DNA: TGCAGTGCTAGAGATATTGGACTAGCATTGGGCAGTGAGCAGTTCTTC. Protein: CSARDIGLALGSEQFF. V gene TRBV20-1 combines with J gene TRBJ2-1; 8 nucleotides agree with TRBD2. The CDR3 spans 16 residues. J was trimmed by 9 bases and V by 0 bases; bases with no gene match: 13. Per the germline V gene, CDR1 is DFQATT and CDR2 is SNEGSKA (reference sequence).

J is TRBJ1-2 and V is TRBV9, with 8 bases aligning to TRBD1. CDR3 length: 15 residues. Germline trimming cut 2 bases from V and 1 base from J; bases unmatched to any gene: 4. CDR1 and CDR2 (germline): SGDLS, YYNGEE. This CDR3 is CASSVTGANNYGYTF. Here the CDR3 DNA reads TGTGCCAGCAGCGTGACAGGGGCCAATAACTATGGCTACACCTTC.

This clonotype was seen at least ten times. This sequence joins TRBV20-1 and TRBJ2-3; D uncertain. The CDR3 covers 13 residues. Germline V gene lookup returns CDR1 DFQATT and CDR2 SNEGSKA (reference sequence). V lost 0 bases and J lost 4, with 8 bases in between. For the CDR3, the DNA is TGCAGTGCTAGAGATGAAGGGTCAGATACGCAGTATTTT. Its protein is CSARDEGSDTQYF.